This TCR beta chain was identified in a study of CD8 T cells in ankylosing spondylitis. Germline V lookup: CDR1 SNHLY, CDR2 FYNNEI. This CDR3 region has 14 residues. V lost 7 bases and J lost 0, with 12 bases in between. This clonotype was picked up many times. A single record per CDR3 protein comes from TCRdb applying MiXCR to the 5' RACE reads. The repertoire holds hundreds of thousands of distinct CDR3 sequences, with around 8% as singletons. The sequence was obtained from a female donor with ankylosing spondylitis or in good health (not recorded which). Specimen: blood, either unsorted or a sorted T cell fraction (not recorded which). The V and J genes are TRBV2 and TRBJ1-1; TRBD1 might be the D (6 bases). CDR3 sequence (DNA): TGTGCCAGCACCTACAACAGGGTGAACACTGAAGCTTTCTTT. Protein product: CASTYNRVNTEAFF. Looking up the rest from reference TRBV2 and TRBJ1-1 gives the full variable domain: EPEVTQTPSHQVTQMGQEVILRCVPISNHLYFYWYRQILGQKVEFLVSFYNNEISEKSEIFDDQFSVERPDGSNFTLKIRSTKLEDSAMYFCASTYNRVNTEAFFGQGTRLTVV.